Sequencing of this T cell receptor (beta chain) was carried out in a study of OX40 agonist ivuxolimab in advanced cancers. Measured with immunoSEQ multiplex PCR; TCRdb has only the in-frame clones, and not every one. The sample records 65,000 to 90,000 clones, about nine tenths being singletons. Germline CDR1 reads ENHRY; CDR2 reads SYGVKD. V dropped 7 bases and J dropped 0 bases, with 13 bases sitting between them. This CDR3 region has 14 residues. The rearrangement uses TRBV10-3 and TRBJ2-7; the D is unclear. The TCR originated in an adult with an advanced solid tumor such as melanoma, head and neck, liver or kidney cancer. The material was CD4+ or CD8+ T cells sorted from blood, obtained in a trial of the OX40 agonist ivuxolimab. CDR3 region: CAIKAGPDSYEQYF. CDR3 DNA sequence: TGTGCCATCAAGGCCGGTCCCGACTCCTACGAGCAGTACTTC.